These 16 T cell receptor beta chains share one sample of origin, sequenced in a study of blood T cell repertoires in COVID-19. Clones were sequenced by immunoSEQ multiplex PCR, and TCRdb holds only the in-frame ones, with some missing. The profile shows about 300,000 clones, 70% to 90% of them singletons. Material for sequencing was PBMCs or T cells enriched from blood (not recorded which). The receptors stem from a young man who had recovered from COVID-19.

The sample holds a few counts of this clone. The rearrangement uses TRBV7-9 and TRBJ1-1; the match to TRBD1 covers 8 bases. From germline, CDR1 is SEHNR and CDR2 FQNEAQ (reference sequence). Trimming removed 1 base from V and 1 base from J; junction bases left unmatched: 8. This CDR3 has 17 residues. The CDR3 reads CASSLGYLGQANTEAFF. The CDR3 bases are TGTGCCAGCAGCTTAGGGTATCTGGGACAGGCGAACACTGAAGCTTTCTTT. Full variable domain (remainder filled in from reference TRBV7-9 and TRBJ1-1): DTGVSQNPRHKITKRGQNVTFRCDPISEHNRLYWYRQTLGQGPEFLTYFQNEAQLEKSRLLSDRFSAERPKGSFSTLEIQRTEQGDSAMYLCASSLGYLGQANTEAFFGQGTRLTVV.

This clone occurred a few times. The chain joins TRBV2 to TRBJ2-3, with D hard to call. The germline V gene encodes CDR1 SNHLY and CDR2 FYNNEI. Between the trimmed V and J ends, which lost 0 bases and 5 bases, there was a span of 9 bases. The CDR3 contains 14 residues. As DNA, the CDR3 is TGTGCCAGCAGTGAAGCGACTGGAAAAGATACGCAGTATTTT. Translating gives CASSEATGKDTQYF.

This CDR3 is CASSFGGTGDYGYTF. Written as DNA, the CDR3 is TGTGCCAGCAGTTTTGGGGGCACAGGTGACTATGGCTACACCTTC. This chain joins TRBV27 and TRBJ1-2; the D gene is possibly TRBD1 (6 bases). The V and J ends lost 3 bases and 3 bases respectively, with 14 bases between them. The germline gives CDR1 MNHEY, CDR2 SMNVEV (reference sequence). The CDR3 covers 15 residues.

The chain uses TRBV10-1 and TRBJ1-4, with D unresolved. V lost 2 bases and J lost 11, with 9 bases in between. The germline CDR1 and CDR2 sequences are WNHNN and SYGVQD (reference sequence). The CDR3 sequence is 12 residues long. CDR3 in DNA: TGCGCCAGCAGTGAGGAGGGCGGGAAACTGTTTTTT. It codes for CASSEEGGKLFF.

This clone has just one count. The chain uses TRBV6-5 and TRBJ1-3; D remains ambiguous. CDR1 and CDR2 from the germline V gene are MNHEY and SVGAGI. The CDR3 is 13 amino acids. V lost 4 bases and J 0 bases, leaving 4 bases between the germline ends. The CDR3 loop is CASSLNSGNTIYF. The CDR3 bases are TGTGCCAGCAGTTTAAACTCTGGAAACACCATATATTTT.

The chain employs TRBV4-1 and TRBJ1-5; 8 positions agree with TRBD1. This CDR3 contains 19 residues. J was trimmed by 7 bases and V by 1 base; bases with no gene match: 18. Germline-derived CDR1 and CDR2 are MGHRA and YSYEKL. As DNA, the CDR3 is TGCGCCAGCAGCCAAGCCGCCCGATCCCCCGCAGGGGGCGGGCAGCCCCAGCATTTT. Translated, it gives CASSQAARSPAGGGQPQHF.

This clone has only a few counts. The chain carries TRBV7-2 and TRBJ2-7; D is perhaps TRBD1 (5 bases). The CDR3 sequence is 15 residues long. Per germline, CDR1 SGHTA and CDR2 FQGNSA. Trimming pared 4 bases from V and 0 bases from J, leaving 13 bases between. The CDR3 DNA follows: TGTGCCAGCAGCTCTAGATGGGGCTACTCCTACGAGCAGTACTTC. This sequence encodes CASSSRWGYSYEQYF.

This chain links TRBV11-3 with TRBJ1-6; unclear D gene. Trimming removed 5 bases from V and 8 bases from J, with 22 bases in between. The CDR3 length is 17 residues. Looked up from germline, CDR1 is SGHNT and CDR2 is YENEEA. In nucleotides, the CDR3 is TGTGCCAGCAGCCAATCAGCGAGACTCCCCCGGGATTCACCCCTCCACTTT. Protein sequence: CASSQSARLPRDSPLHF.

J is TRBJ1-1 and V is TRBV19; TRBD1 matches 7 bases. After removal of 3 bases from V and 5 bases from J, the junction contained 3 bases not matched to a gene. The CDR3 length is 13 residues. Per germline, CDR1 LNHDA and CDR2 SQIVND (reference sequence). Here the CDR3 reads CASSIGTATEAFF. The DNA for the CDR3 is TGTGCCAGTAGTATTGGGACAGCTACTGAAGCTTTCTTT.

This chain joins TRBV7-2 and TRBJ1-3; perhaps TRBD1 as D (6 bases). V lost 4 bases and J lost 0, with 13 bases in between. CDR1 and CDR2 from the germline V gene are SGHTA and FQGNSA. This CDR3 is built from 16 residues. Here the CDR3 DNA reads TGTGCCAGCAGCTCCCGACAGGCTCCCTCTGGAAACACCATATATTTT. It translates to CASSSRQAPSGNTIYF. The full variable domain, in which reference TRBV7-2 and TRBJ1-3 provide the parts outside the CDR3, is GAGVSQSPSNKVTEKGKDVELRCDPISGHTALYWYRQSLGQGLEFLIYFQGNSAPDKSGLPSDRFSAERTGGSVSTLTIQRTQQEDSAVYLCASSSRQAPSGNTIYFGEGSWLTVV.

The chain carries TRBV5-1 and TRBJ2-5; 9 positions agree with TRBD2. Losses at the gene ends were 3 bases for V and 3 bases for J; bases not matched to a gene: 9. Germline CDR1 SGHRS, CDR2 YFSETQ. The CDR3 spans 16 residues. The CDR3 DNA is TGCGCCAGCAGCTGGGGGGGATCTAGCGGGGAAGAGACCCAGTACTTC. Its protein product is CASSWGGSSGEETQYF.

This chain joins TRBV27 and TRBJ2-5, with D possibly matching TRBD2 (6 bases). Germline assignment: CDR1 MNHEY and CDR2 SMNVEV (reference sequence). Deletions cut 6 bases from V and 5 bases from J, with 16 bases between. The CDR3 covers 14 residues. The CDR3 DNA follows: TGTGCCAGCAGCGGAACGGGGGTAGGGGAGACCCAGTACTTC. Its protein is CASSGTGVGETQYF.

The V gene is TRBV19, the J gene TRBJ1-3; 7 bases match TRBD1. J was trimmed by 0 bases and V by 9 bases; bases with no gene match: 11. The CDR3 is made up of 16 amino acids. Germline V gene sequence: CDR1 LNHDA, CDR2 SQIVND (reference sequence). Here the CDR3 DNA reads TGTGCCAGCCGGACAGGAAGAGTAAACTCTGGAAACACCATATATTTT. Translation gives CASRTGRVNSGNTIYF.

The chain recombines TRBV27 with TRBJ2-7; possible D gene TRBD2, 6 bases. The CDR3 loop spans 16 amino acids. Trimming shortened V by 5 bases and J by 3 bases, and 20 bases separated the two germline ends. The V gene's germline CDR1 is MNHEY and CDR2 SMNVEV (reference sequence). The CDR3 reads CASSPVLARGSYEQYF. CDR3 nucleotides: TGTGCCAGCAGTCCGGTACTAGCACGTGGGAGCTACGAGCAGTACTTC.

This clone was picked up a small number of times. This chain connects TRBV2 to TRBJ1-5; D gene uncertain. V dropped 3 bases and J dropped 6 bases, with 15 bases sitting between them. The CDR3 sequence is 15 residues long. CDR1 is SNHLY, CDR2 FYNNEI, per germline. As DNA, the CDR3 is TGTGCCAGCAGTGAGCGAAGGGAAGGGAGTCAGCCCCAGCATTTT. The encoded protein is CASSERREGSQPQHF. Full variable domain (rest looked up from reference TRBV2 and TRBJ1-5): EPEVTQTPSHQVTQMGQEVILRCVPISNHLYFYWYRQILGQKVEFLVSFYNNEISEKSEIFDDQFSVERPDGSNFTLKIRSTKLEDSAMYFCASSERREGSQPQHFGDGTRLSIL.

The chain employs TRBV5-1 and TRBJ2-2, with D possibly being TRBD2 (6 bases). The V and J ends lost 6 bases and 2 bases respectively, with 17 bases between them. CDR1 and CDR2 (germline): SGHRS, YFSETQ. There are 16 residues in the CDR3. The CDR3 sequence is CASTLGAGPNTGELFF. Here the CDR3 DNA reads TGCGCCAGCACTCTTGGGGCGGGGCCTAACACCGGGGAGCTGTTTTTT.